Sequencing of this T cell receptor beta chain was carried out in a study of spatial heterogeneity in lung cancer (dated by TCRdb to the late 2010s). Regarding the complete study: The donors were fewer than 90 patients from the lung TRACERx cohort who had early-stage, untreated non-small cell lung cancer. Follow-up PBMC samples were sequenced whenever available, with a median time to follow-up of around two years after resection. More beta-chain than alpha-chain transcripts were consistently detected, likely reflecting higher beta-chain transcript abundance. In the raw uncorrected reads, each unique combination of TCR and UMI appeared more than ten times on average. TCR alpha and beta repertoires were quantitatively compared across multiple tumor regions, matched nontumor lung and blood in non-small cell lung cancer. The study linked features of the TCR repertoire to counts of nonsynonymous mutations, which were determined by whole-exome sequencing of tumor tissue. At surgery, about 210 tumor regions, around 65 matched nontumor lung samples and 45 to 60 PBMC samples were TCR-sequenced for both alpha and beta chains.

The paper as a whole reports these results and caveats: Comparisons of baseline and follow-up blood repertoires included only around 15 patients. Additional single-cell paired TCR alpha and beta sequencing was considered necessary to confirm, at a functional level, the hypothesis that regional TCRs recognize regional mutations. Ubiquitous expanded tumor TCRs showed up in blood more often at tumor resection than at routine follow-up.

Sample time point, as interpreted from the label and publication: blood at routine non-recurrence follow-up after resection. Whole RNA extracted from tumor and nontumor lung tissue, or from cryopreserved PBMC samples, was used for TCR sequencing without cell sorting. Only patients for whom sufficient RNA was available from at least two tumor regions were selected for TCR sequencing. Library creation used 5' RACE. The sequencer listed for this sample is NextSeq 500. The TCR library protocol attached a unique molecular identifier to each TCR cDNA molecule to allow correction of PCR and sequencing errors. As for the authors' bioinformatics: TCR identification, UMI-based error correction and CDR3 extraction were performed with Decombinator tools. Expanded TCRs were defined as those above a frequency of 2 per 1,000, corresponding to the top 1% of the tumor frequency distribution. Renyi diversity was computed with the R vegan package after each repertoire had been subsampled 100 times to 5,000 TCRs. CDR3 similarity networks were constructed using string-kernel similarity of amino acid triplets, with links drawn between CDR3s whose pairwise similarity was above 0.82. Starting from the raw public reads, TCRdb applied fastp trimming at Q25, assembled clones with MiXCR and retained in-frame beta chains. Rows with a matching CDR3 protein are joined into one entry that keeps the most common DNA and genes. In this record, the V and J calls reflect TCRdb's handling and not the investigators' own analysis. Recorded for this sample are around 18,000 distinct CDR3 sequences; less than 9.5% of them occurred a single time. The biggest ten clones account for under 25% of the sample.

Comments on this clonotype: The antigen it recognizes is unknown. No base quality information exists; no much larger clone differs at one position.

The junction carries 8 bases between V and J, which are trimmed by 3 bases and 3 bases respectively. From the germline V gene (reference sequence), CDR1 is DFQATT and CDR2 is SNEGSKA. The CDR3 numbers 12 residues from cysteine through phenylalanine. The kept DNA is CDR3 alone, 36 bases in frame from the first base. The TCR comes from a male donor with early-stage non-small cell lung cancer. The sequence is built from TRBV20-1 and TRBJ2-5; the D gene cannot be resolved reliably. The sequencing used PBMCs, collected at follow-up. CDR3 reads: CSASGLEETQYF. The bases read TGCAGTGCTAGTGGTCTAGAAGAGACCCAGTACTTC.